The clone carrying this TCR beta chain has a handful of counts. Its antigen remains unidentified. This sample is part of a study of response to subunit inactivated influenza vaccine. Whole-study results and caveats: Researchers suggested that each seasonal influenza vaccination recruits few new T cells.

TCRdb re-called the RT-PCR reads with MiXCR, one entry per CDR3 protein. The profile shows 650,000 to 700,000 distinct CDR3 sequences, 15% to 18% of them singletons. The sample here was PBMCs from blood, taken 11 to 12 days after vaccination. The TCR comes from a man aged 50-60 years who received an inactivated influenza vaccine.

CDR3 sequence (DNA): TGTGCCAGCAGTTACTCCCCCAGGGATGGAAGCTATGGCTACACCTTC. This encodes CASSYSPRDGSYGYTF. This chain joins TRBV6-2 or TRBV6-3 and TRBJ1-2; TRBD1 is a possible D gene (5 bases). V was clipped by 0 bases and J by 4 bases, with 15 bases between them. The CDR3 spans 16 residues. Germline CDR1 MNHEY, CDR2 SVGEGT.